These 6 T cell receptor beta chains originate from one sample sequenced in a study of T cells in Graves' hyperthyroidism and ophthalmopathy. Amplification targeted TCR beta CDR3 regions from RNA transcripts. The HTBI set primed first-round TCR CDR3 RT-PCR. TCRdb reanalysed the multiplex PCR reads using MiXCR and keeps one entry per CDR3 protein. The data hold 450,000 to 500,000 distinct CDR3 sequences, with 22% observed a single time. Input material: blood. The receptors derive from a woman aged 70-85 years with Graves' ophthalmopathy.

In this sample, this clonotype turned up a few times. The rearrangement joins TRBV7-9 to TRBJ2-5; unclear D gene. Deletions cut 1 base from V and 5 bases from J, with 14 bases between. Germline V CDR1 and CDR2: SEHNR, FQNEAQ (reference sequence). The CDR3 length is 15 residues. CDR3 sequence (DNA): TGTGCCAGCAGCTTAGAGGCGGTGCTGGGGGAGACCCAGTACTTC. Protein product: CASSLEAVLGETQYF.

This clonotype was seen only a few times. The chain employs TRBV4-1 and TRBJ1-5; D gene unclear. This CDR3 spans 15 amino acids. The germline V gene encodes CDR1 MGHRA and CDR2 YSYEKL. V shed 0 bases and J shed 3 bases, with 9 bases lying between them. CDR3 residues: CASSQDYAPNQPQHF. CDR3 nucleotides: TGCGCCAGCAGCCAAGATTATGCGCCCAATCAGCCCCAGCATTTT.

A few counts support this clonotype. The CDR3 sequence: CASSLRARARTSGRGEQFF. CDR3 coding DNA: TGTGCCAGCAGTTTGAGGGCCCGAGCGCGGACTAGCGGGAGAGGGGAGCAGTTCTTC. V and J are TRBV3-1 and TRBJ2-1, with TRBD2 matching over 13 bases. The trim removed 6 bases at V and 10 bases at J, leaving 21 bases unmatched. This CDR3 spans 19 amino acids. Germline V gives CDR1 LGHDT, CDR2 YNNKEL (reference sequence).

The rearrangement uses TRBV9 and TRBJ2-3, with 9 bases fitting TRBD2. The CDR3 totals 17 residues. J lost 2 bases, V lost 0 bases, and 7 bases had no gene match. Germline loops: CDR1 SGDLS, CDR2 YYNGEE. The CDR3 bases are TGTGCCAGCAGCGTAGATCCAGCGGGAGGATCCACAGATACGCAGTATTTT. This sequence encodes CASSVDPAGGSTDTQYF.

This clonotype was recorded a few times. The chain employs TRBV5-4 and TRBJ2-5; maybe TRBD1 (5 bases). The CDR3 extends over 14 amino acids. Trimming shortened V by 6 bases and J by 1 base, and 13 bases separated the two germline ends. Germline V lookup: CDR1 SGHNT, CDR2 YYREEE (reference sequence). Written as DNA, the CDR3 is TGTGCCAGCACCAAGGACCAGGGCCAAGAGACCCAGTACTTC. It is translated as CASTKDQGQETQYF.

This clonotype has more than one count but fewer than ten. The chain joins TRBV11-3 to TRBJ2-1; 8 nucleotides line up with TRBD2. The trim removed 5 bases at V and 6 bases at J, leaving 9 bases unmatched. This CDR3 has 15 amino acids. The V gene's germline CDR1 is SGHNT and CDR2 YENEEA. The DNA for the CDR3 is TGTGCCAGCAGCATTAGCGGGAAGGATGGCAATGAGCAGTTCTTC. Its protein is CASSISGKDGNEQFF.